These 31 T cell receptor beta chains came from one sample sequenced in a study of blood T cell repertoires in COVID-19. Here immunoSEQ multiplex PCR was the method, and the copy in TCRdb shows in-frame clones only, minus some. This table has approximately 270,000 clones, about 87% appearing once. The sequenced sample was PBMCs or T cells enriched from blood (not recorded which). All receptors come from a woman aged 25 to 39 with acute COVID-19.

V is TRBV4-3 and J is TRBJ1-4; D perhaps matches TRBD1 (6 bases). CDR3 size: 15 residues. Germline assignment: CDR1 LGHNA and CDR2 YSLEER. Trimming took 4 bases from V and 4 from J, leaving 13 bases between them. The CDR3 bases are TGCGCCAGCAGCCCGGGACACCTACATAATGAAAAACTGTTTTTT. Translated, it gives CASSPGHLHNEKLFF.

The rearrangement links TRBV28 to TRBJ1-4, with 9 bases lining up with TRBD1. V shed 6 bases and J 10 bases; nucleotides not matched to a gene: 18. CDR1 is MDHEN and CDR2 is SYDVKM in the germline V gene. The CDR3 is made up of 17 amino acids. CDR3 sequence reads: CASSLRTTGTGMRKLFF. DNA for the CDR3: TGTGCCAGCAGCCTGAGAACGACCGGGACAGGGATGCGAAAACTGTTTTTT.

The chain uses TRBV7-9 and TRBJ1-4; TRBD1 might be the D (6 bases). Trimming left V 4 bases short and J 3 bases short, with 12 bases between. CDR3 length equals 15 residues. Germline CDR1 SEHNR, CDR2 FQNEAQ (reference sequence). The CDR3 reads CASSSTGTSNEKLFF. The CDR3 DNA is TGTGCCAGCAGCTCCACCGGGACATCTAATGAAAAACTGTTTTTT.

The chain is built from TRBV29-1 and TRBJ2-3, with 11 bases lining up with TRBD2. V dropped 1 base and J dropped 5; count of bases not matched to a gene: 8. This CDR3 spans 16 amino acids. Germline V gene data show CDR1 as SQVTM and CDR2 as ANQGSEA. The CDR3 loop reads CSVEGVSGRAEDTQYF. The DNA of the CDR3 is TGCAGCGTTGAAGGGGTTAGCGGGAGGGCCGAAGATACGCAGTATTTT.

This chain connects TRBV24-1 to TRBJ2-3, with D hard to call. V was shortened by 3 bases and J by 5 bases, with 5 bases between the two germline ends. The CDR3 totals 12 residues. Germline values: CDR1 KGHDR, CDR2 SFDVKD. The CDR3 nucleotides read TGTGCCACCAGTGATAATATAGATACGCAGTATTTT. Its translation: CATSDNIDTQYF.

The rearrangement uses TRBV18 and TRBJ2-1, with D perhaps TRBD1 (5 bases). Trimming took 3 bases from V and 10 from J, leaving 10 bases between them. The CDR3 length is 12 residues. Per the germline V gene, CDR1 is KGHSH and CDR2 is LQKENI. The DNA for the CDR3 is TGTGCCAGCTCACCCCAGGGTAACGAGCAGTTCTTC. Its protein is CASSPQGNEQFF.

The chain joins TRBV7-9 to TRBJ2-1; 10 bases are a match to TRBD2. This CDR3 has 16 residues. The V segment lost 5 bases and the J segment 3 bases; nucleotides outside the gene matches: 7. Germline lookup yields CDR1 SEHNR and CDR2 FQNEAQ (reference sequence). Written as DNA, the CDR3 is TGTGCCAGCAGCCCTAGACTAGCGGGTTTCTACAATGAGCAGTTCTTC. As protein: CASSPRLAGFYNEQFF.

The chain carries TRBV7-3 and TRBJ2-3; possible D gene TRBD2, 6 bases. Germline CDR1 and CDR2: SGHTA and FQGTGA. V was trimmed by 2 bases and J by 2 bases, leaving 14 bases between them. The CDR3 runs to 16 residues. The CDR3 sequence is CASSLDLAGNTDTQYF. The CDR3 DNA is TGTGCCAGCAGCTTAGATCTGGCGGGAAACACAGATACGCAGTATTTT.

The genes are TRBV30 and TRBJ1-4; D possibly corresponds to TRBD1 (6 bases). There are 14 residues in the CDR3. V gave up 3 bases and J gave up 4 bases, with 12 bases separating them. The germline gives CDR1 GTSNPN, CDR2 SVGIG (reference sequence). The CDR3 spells CAWRATGINEKLFF. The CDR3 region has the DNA TGTGCCTGGAGGGCTACAGGGATTAATGAAAAACTGTTTTTT.

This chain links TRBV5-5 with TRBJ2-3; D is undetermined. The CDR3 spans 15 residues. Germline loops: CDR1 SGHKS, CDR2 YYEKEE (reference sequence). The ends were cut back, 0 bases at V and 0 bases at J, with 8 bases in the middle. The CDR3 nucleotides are TGTGCCAGCAGCTTGGCCGGAGCTAGCACAGATACGCAGTATTTT. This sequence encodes CASSLAGASTDTQYF.

The CDR3 coding sequence is TGTGCCAGCAGTCCCAGGGACACCGGGGAGCTGTTTTTT. As protein: CASSPRDTGELFF. The chain carries TRBV28 and TRBJ2-2; perhaps TRBD1 as D (5 bases). Germline CDR1 and CDR2: MDHEN and SYDVKM. CDR3 length: 13 residues. V was clipped by 5 bases and J by 3 bases, with 7 bases between them.

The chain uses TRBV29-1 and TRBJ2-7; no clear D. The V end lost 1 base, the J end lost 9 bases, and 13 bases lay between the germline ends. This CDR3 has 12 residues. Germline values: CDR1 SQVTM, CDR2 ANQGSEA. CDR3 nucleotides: TGCAGCGTTGAAGCCTCGGGTCTGGGGCAGTACTTC. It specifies CSVEASGLGQYF.

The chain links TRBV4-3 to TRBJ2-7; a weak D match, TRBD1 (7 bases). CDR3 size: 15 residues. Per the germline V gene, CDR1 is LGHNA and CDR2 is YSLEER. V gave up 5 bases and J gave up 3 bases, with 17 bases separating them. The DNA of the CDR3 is TGCGCCAGCAGCTTGATGGCAGGGGGGATCTACGAGCAGTACTTC. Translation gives CASSLMAGGIYEQYF.

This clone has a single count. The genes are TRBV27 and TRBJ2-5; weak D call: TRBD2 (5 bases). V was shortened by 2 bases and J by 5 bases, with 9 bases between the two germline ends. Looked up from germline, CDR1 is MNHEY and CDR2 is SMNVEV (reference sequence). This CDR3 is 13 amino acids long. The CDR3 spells CASSLGLGETQYF. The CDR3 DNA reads TGTGCCAGCAGTTTAGGACTTGGGGAGACCCAGTACTTC.

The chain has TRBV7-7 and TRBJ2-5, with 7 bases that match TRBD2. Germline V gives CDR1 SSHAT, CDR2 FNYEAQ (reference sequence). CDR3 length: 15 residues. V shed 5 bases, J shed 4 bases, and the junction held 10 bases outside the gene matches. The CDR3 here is CASSPKGAGVETQYF. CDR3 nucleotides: TGTGCCAGCAGCCCAAAAGGGGCGGGAGTAGAGACCCAGTACTTC.

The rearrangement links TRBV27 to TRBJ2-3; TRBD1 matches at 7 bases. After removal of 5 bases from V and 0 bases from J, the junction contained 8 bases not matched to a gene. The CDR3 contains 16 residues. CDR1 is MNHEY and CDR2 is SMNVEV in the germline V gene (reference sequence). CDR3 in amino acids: CASSPWPGQSTDTQYF. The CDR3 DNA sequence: TGTGCCAGCAGTCCTTGGCCGGGACAGAGCACAGATACGCAGTATTTT.

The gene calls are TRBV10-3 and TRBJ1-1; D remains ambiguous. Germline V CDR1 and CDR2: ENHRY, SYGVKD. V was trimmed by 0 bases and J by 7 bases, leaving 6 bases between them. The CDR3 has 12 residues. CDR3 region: CAISESNFEAFF. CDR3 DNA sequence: TGTGCCATCAGTGAGTCGAACTTTGAAGCTTTCTTT.

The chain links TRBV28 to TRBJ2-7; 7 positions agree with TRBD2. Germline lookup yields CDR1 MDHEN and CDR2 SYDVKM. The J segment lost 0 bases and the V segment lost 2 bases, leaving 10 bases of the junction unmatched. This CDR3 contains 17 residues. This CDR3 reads CASSLAWGTTSSYEQYF. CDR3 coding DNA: TGTGCCAGCAGTTTAGCGTGGGGGACTACATCCTCCTACGAGCAGTACTTC.

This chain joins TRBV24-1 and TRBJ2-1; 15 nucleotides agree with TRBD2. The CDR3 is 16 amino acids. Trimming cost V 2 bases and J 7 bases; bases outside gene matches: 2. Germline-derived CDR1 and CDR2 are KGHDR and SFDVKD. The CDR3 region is CATSDWTSGRANEQFF. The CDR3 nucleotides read TGTGCCACCAGTGATTGGACTAGCGGGAGGGCGAATGAGCAGTTCTTC.

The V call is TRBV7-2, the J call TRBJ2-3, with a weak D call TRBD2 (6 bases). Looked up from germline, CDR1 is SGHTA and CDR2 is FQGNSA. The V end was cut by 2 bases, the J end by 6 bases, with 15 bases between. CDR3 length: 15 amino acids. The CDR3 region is CASSLLVGTPDTQYF. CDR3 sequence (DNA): TGTGCCAGCAGCTTATTAGTTGGGACTCCGGATACGCAGTATTTT.

The CDR3 is CASSIRGAQNGYTF. The CDR3 bases are TGTGCCAGTAGTATTCGGGGGGCGCAAAATGGCTACACCTTC. The chain employs TRBV19 and TRBJ1-2; D possibly corresponds to TRBD1 (6 bases). The V end was cut by 3 bases, the J end by 6 bases, with 14 bases between. The germline V gene has CDR1 LNHDA and CDR2 SQIVND (reference sequence). CDR3 size: 14 residues.

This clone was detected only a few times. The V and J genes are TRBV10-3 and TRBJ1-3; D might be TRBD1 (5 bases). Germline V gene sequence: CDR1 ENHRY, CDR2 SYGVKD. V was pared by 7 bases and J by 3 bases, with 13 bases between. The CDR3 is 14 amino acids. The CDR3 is CAIKGDSGGNTIYF. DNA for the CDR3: TGTGCCATCAAAGGGGATTCGGGTGGAAACACCATATATTTT.

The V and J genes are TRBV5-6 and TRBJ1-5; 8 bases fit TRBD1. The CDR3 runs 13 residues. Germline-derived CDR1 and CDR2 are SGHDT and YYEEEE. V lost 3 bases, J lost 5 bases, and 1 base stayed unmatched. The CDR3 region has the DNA TGTGCCAGCAGCTCGACAGGGGATCAGCCCCAGCATTTT. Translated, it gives CASSSTGDQPQHF.

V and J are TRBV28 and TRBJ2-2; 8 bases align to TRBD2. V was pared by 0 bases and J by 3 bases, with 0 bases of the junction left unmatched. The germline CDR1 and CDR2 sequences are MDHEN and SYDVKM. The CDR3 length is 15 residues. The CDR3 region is CASSLWREDTGELFF. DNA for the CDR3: TGTGCCAGCAGTTTATGGCGGGAGGACACCGGGGAGCTGTTTTTT.

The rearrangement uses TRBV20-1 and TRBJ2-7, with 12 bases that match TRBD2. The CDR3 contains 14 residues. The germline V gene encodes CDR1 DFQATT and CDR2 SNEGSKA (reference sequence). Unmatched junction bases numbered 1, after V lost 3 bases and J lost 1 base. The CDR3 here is CSASGLAGSYEQYF. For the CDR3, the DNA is TGCAGTGCTAGTGGACTAGCGGGATCCTACGAGCAGTACTTC.

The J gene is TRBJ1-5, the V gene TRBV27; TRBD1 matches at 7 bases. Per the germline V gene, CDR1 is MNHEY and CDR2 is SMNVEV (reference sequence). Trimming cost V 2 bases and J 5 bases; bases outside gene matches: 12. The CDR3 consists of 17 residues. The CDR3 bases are TGTGCCAGCAGTTTAACAGGGGACCCTTATACTTATCAGCCCCAGCATTTT. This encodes CASSLTGDPYTYQPQHF.

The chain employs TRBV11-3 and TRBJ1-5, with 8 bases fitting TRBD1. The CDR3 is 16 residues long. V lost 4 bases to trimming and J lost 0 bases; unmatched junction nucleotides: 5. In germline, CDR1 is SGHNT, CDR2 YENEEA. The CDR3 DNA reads TGTGCCAGCAGCTCGACAGGGGTGAATAGCAATCAGCCCCAGCATTTT. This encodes CASSSTGVNSNQPQHF.

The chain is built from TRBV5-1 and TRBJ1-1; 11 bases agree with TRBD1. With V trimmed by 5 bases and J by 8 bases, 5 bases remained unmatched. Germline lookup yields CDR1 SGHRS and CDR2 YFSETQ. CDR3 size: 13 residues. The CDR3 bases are TGCGCCAGCAGAGGGACAGGGGGTGAGGAAGCTTTCTTT. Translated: CASRGTGGEEAFF.

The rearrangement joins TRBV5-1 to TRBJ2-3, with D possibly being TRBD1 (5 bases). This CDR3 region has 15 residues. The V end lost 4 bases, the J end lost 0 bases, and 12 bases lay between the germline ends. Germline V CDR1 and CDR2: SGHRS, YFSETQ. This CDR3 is CASSIQGASTDTQYF. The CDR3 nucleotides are TGCGCCAGCAGCATCCAGGGTGCTAGCACAGATACGCAGTATTTT.

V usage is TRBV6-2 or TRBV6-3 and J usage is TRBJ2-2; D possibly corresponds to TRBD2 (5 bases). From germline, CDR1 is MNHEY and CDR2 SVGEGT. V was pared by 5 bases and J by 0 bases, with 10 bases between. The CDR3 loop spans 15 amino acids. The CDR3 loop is CASSGSLPNTGELFF. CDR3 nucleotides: TGTGCCAGCAGTGGGAGTCTGCCGAACACCGGGGAGCTGTTTTTT.

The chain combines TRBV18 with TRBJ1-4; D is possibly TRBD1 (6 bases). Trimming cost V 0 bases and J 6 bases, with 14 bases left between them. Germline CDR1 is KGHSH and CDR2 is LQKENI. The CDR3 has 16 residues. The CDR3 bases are TGTGCCAGCTCACCACCTTCCGGGGGGCTAGATGAAAAACTGTTTTTT. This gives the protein CASSPPSGGLDEKLFF. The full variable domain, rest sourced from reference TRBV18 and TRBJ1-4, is NAGVMQNPRHLVRRRGQEARLRCSPMKGHSHVYWYRQLPEEGLKFMVYLQKENIIDESGMPKERFSAEFPKEGPSILRIQQVVRGDSAAYFCASSPPSGGLDEKLFFGSGTQLSVL.